Below are 18 T cell receptor beta chains sequenced from a single sample in a study of blood T cells in healthy people across ages. Primers used in a second PCR of roughly 7 to 12 cycles were a sample-barcoded 5' primer and a J-beta primer mix. Each CDR3 protein gets one entry after TCRdb re-called the 5' RACE reads with MiXCR. The sample records some 760,000 distinct CDR3 sequences, 20% to 25% being singletons. These data were also reused for a study on T cells of mothers and their children.

Source material: blood. These receptors were collected from a boy under 18 in good health.

This clonotype has just a few counts. This chain joins TRBV12-3 or TRBV12-4 and TRBJ2-4; tentatively, D is TRBD1 (5 bases). This CDR3 spans 16 amino acids. V lost 3 bases and J 0 bases, leaving 12 bases between the germline ends. DNA for the CDR3: TGTGCCAGCAGTTTCAGGGCCAGACTAGCCAAAAACATTCAGTACTTC. It codes for CASSFRARLAKNIQYF.

In its sample, this clonotype was seen a few times. The chain employs TRBV5-1 and TRBJ2-2; D call uncertain. Germline V gene lookup returns CDR1 SGHRS and CDR2 YFSETQ. This CDR3 has 12 amino acids. Trimming cost V 5 bases and J 5 bases, with 7 bases left between them. The DNA of the CDR3 is TGCGCCAGCAGGGGAAGAACCGGGGAGCTGTTTTTT. Translating it yields CASRGRTGELFF.

Comment on this clonotype: At one boundary the junction diverges from the germline segment, which might be a read error. The chain uses TRBV12-3 or TRBV12-4 and TRBJ1-2; 7 bases are a match to TRBD1. CDR3 length equals 12 residues. The CDR3 region has the DNA TGTGCCGGCAGTCCGACAGGGTACGGCTACACCTTC. Translation: CAGSPTGYGYTF.

This clonotype was detected once. The chain employs TRBV7-9 and TRBJ2-3; D gene unclear. The CDR3 is 16 amino acids. The germline V gene encodes CDR1 SEHNR and CDR2 FQNEAQ (reference sequence). V lost 1 base and J 7 bases, leaving 18 bases between the germline ends. The CDR3 DNA sequence: TGTGCCAGCAGCTTAGATGCTATGCTCCCCACGAATACGCAGTATTTT. This sequence encodes CASSLDAMLPTNTQYF.

A few counts support this clonotype. The chain employs TRBV29-1 and TRBJ2-5, with D possibly being TRBD1 (7 bases). V lost 3 bases, J lost 5 bases, and 10 bases lay in between. Germline V gives CDR1 SQVTM, CDR2 ANQGSEA. There are 12 residues in the CDR3. This chain's CDR3 is CSVDPGGETQYF. As DNA, the CDR3 is TGCAGCGTTGACCCAGGGGGGGAGACCCAGTACTTC.

CDR3 residues: CASSSDLYQETQYF. In nucleotides, the CDR3 is TGTGCCAGCAGCTCCGACCTGTACCAAGAGACCCAGTACTTC. The rearrangement uses TRBV7-9 and TRBJ2-5; D is unclear. Trimming cost V 4 bases and J 0 bases, with 9 bases left between them. The CDR3 loop spans 14 amino acids. From germline, CDR1 is SEHNR and CDR2 FQNEAQ (reference sequence).

This clonotype was found a few times. This CDR3 is CASSITGNTEAFF. The CDR3 bases are TGTGCCAGCAGCATCACAGGGAATACTGAAGCTTTCTTT. This rearrangement joins TRBV2 to TRBJ1-1; weak D call: TRBD1 (6 bases). The CDR3 is made up of 13 amino acids. Germline CDR1 reads SNHLY; CDR2 reads FYNNEI. V was trimmed by 6 bases and J by 5 bases, leaving 13 bases between them.

This clonotype has a handful of counts. This chain links TRBV7-9 with TRBJ2-5, with D unresolved. Trimming shortened V by 8 bases and J by 4 bases, and 14 bases separated the two germline ends. This CDR3 is built from 13 residues. The germline V gene encodes CDR1 SEHNR and CDR2 FQNEAQ (reference sequence). CDR3 in DNA: TGTGCCAGCTTAAGTGGGGTGATAGAGACCCAGTACTTC. Translating it yields CASLSGVIETQYF.

This clonotype was observed a few times. CDR3 protein: CASSFTRTDEAFF. For the CDR3, the DNA is TGTGCCAGCAGTTTCACCAGGACAGATGAAGCTTTCTTT. The chain is built from TRBV28 and TRBJ1-1, with TRBD1 as a possible D gene (6 bases). The CDR3 covers 13 residues. The V end lost 3 bases, the J end lost 7 bases, and 12 bases lay between the germline ends. From germline, CDR1 is MDHEN and CDR2 SYDVKM. The whole variable domain, filled in from reference TRBV28 and TRBJ1-1, reads DVKVTQSSRYLVKRTGEKVFLECVQDMDHENMFWYRQDPGLGLRLIYFSYDVKMKEKGDIPEGYSVSREKKERFSLILESASTNQTSMYLCASSFTRTDEAFFGQGTRLTVV.

The V call is TRBV7-2, the J call TRBJ1-4, with TRBD1 matching over 9 bases. Germline V CDR1 and CDR2: SGHTA, FQGNSA. The ends lost 5 bases at V and 7 bases at J; junction bases unmatched: 5. The CDR3 contains 14 residues. CDR3 DNA sequence: TGTGCCAGCAGCCCCGGGACAGGGTTTGAAAAACTGTTTTTT. This gives the protein CASSPGTGFEKLFF.

This clonotype has a count of ten or more. The genes are TRBV7-3 and TRBJ2-5, with D unclear. The J call is uncertain, as TRBJ2-7 better fits the DNA end. Germline V gene lookup returns CDR1 SGHTA and CDR2 FQGTGA. The CDR3 spans 14 residues. The CDR3 DNA sequence: TGTGCCAGCAGCTTAGGCGGTCCCTCCTACGAGCAGTACTTC. This sequence encodes CASSLGGPSYEQYF.

There are a few counts of this clonotype. This CDR3 is CASSPTTGPRGQETQYF. CDR3 in DNA: TGTGCCAGCAGCCCTACGACAGGTCCCAGGGGTCAAGAGACCCAGTACTTC. This chain links TRBV5-4 with TRBJ2-5, with TRBD1 as a possible D gene (6 bases). Germline lookup yields CDR1 SGHNT and CDR2 YYREEE (reference sequence). V gave up 4 bases and J gave up 2 bases, with 21 bases separating them. The length of the CDR3 is 17 residues.

In regard to this clonotype: The junction and the germline gene differ at one end; a read error may be behind it. The gene calls are TRBV4-3 and TRBJ2-1, with a possible D match to TRBD1 (6 bases). The CDR3 consists of 16 residues. The germline V gene encodes CDR1 LGHNA and CDR2 YSLEER. The CDR3, as DNA: TGCGCCAGCGGCCAAGAACCCGGGACATCCTACAATGAGCAGTTCTTC. Translation gives CASGQEPGTSYNEQFF.

This clonotype came up a few times. This chain joins TRBV4-3 and TRBJ1-4; 10 nucleotides line up with TRBD1. J was trimmed by 3 bases and V by 8 bases; bases with no gene match: 9. CDR1 and CDR2 (germline): LGHNA, YSLEER. This CDR3 has 16 amino acids. DNA of the CDR3: TGCGCCAGCGCGGCCCTCGACAGGGGGCCTAATGAAAAACTGTTTTTT. It translates to CASAALDRGPNEKLFF.

Comment on this clonotype: This may come from a read error, since a much larger clone is one base off. The CDR3 sequence is CSVASGGKNIHYF. Here the CDR3 DNA reads TGCAGCGTTGCAAGCGGGGGTAAAAACATTCACTACTTC. The chain recombines TRBV29-1 with TRBJ2-4, with 8 nucleotides matching TRBD2. Germline V gene lookup returns CDR1 SQVTM and CDR2 ANQGSEA. The CDR3 covers 13 residues. Variable domain in full (rest from reference TRBV29-1 and TRBJ2-4): SAVISQKPSRDICQRGTSLTIQCQVDSQVTMMFWYRQQPGQSLTLIATANQGSEATYESGFVIDKFPISRPNLTFSTLTVSNMSPEDSSIYLCSVASGGKNIHYFGAGTRLSVL.

The V and J genes are TRBV5-1 and TRBJ2-1, with D possibly being TRBD1 (5 bases). V was trimmed by 3 bases and J by 9 bases, leaving 10 bases between them. The germline CDR1 and CDR2 sequences are SGHRS and YFSETQ. This CDR3 has 12 residues. CDR3 in amino acids: CASSSTVSEQFF. The CDR3 DNA reads TGCGCCAGCAGCTCGACAGTGAGTGAGCAGTTCTTC. Supplemented by reference TRBV5-1 and TRBJ2-1, the full variable domain reads KAGVTQTPRYLIKTRGQQVTLSCSPISGHRSVSWYQQTPGQGLQFLFEYFSETQRNKGNFPGRFSGRQFSNSRSEMNVSTLELGDSALYLCASSSTVSEQFFGPGTRLTVL.

This clonotype was detected a few times. The V gene is TRBV24-1, the J gene TRBJ2-2; 9 positions agree with TRBD1. This CDR3 is 16 amino acids long. V lost 6 bases and J lost 1; bases outside the gene matches: 5. The germline V gene encodes CDR1 KGHDR and CDR2 SFDVKD. CDR3 DNA: TGTGCCACCAGTTTGGGGACAGGGAAGAACACCGGGGAGCTGTTTTTT. Its translation is CATSLGTGKNTGELFF.

J is TRBJ2-5 and V is TRBV20-1; TRBD1 is a possible D gene (6 bases). The V end was cut by 0 bases, the J end by 5 bases, with 10 bases between. The germline V gene encodes CDR1 DFQATT and CDR2 SNEGSKA (reference sequence). The CDR3 sequence is 13 residues long. CDR3 amino acids: CSARDTGWETQYF. CDR3 DNA sequence: TGCAGTGCTAGAGATACAGGGTGGGAGACCCAGTACTTC.